The clone carrying this T cell receptor (beta chain) was found once. Its antigen is not known. Mismatch with germline at one junction end may stem from a read error. The sample is drawn from a study of OX40 agonist ivuxolimab in advanced cancers. Study-wide background: As their treatment, patients were administered ivuxolimab, an agonistic anti-OX40 (CD134) antibody. Across the patients, intravenous ivuxolimab was delivered every 2 weeks at 0.01 to 10 mg/kg. Study-wide findings and caveats: The average count of expanded clones was higher among CD8+ T cells than among CD4+.

The CDR3 has 14 amino acids. The germline gives CDR1 MNHNY, CDR2 SVGAGI (reference sequence). Only in-frame clones appear in the TCRdb table, and some are missing; sequencing was by immunoSEQ multiplex PCR. The sample lists about 24,000 clones, roughly 84% seen once, with around 16% in the top ten. The sequencing used CD4+ or CD8+ T cells sorted from blood, collected in a trial of the OX40 agonist ivuxolimab. The V call is TRBV6-6, the J call TRBJ2-5, with 13 nucleotides matching TRBD2. The receptor was isolated from an adult with an advanced solid tumor such as melanoma, head and neck, liver or kidney cancer. In nucleotides, the CDR3 is TGTGCCAGCAGTTACTCAGGGACTAGCGGGGATAGGGACTTC. Protein sequence: CASSYSGTSGDRDF.